This entry concerns a single TCR beta chain. Its binding antigen is unknown. No base quality information exists; no much larger clone differs at one position. Sequencing was carried out with an Illumina HiSeq 2500. Quantitative 5'-RACE with molecular barcodes was used to prepare TCR beta libraries. In the source study's methods: To identify disease-linked TCR variants, a new computational method was used, one built on a probabilistic model of VDJ rearrangement. TCRdb applied fastp at Q25 and MiXCR to the public reads, then kept only in-frame beta chains. Every distinct CDR3 protein forms one entry, paired with its most common genes and DNA. TCRdb's processing, not the authors' own work, is the source of the V and J calls. Across this sample there are approximately 400,000 distinct CDR3 sequences, with 25% to 30% seen only once. Clones ranked in the top ten supply about 0.92% of the sample. This specimen comes from a study of CD8 T cells in ankylosing spondylitis listed by TCRdb under 2017. In terms of the full investigation: To find TCR variants linked to disease, the study profiled T cell receptor beta repertoires in ankylosing spondylitis patients and healthy donors. The full study cohort was made up of about two dozen ankylosing spondylitis patients and over 90 healthy donors. Peripheral blood was sampled, and synovial fluid was additionally collected from ankylosing spondylitis patients. Study-level results and caveats: The disease-linked clones were reported to be significantly enriched in matched synovial fluid samples from ankylosing spondylitis patients. The disease-linked clones showed a CD8+ phenotype and occurred at relatively low frequencies in peripheral blood. Some motif variants were previously reported in synovial fluid and blood of reactive arthritis patients, suggesting common disease-initiation mechanisms. Blood from ankylosing spondylitis patients appeared to be characterized by a TCR beta motif made up of 8 or 9 highly homologous amino acid variants.

Reading the germline V gene gives CDR1 SQVTM and CDR2 ANQGSEA. From its cysteine to its phenylalanine, the CDR3 spans 12 amino acids. CDR3 DNA only is kept here, 36 bases in frame from base 1. V loses 4 bases, J loses 3 bases, and the germline ends lie 7 bases apart. The chain links TRBV29-1 with TRBJ1-5; the D gene cannot be named for sure. The clonotype was recovered from a male donor with ankylosing spondylitis. Input material: blood, either unsorted or a sorted T cell fraction (not recorded which). The CDR3 sequence is CSVGANNQPQHF. The DNA is TGCAGCGTTGGGGCCAACAATCAGCCCCAGCATTTT.